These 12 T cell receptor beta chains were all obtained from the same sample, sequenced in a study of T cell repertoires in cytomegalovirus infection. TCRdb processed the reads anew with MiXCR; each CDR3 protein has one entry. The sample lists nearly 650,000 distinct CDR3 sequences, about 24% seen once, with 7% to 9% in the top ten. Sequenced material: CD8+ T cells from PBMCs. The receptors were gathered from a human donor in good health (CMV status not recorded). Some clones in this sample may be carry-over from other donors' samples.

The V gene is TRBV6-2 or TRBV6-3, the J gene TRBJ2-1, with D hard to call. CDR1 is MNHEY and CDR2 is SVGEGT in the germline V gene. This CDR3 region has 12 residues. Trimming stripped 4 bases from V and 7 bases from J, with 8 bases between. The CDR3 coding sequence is TGTGCCAGCAGTTTTGAGCCTAATGAGCAGTTCTTC. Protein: CASSFEPNEQFF.

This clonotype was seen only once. CDR3: CASSYSSQTISYEQYV. CDR3 DNA: TGTGCCAGCAGTTACTCGTCGCAGACTATCTCCTACGAGCAGTACGTC. The chain couples TRBV6-2 or TRBV6-3 to TRBJ2-7; a weak D match, TRBD2 (5 bases). V lost 0 bases, J lost 0 bases, and 12 bases lay in between. From germline, CDR1 is MNHEY and CDR2 SVGEGT. This CDR3 contains 16 residues.

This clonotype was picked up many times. The CDR3 reads CASSPRGGYNQPQHF. CDR3 in DNA: TGTGCCAGCAGCCCCCGGGGGGGGTACAATCAGCCCCAGCATTTT. This rearrangement joins TRBV7-2 to TRBJ1-5; tentatively, D is TRBD1 (5 bases). The CDR3 runs 15 residues. Deletions cut 5 bases from V and 3 bases from J, with 14 bases between. Germline V lookup: CDR1 SGHTA, CDR2 FQGNSA. Drawing the rest from reference TRBV7-2 and TRBJ1-5, the complete variable domain is GAGVSQSPSNKVTEKGKDVELRCDPISGHTALYWYRQSLGQGLEFLIYFQGNSAPDKSGLPSDRFSAERTGGSVSTLTIQRTQQEDSAVYLCASSPRGGYNQPQHFGDGTRLSIL.

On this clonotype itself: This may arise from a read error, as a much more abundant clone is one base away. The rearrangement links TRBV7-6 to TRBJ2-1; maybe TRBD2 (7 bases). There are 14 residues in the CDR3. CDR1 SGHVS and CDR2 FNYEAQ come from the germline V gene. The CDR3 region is CVSRGGYEGNEQFF. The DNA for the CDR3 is TGTGTCAGCAGGGGAGGGTATGAGGGCAATGAGCAGTTCTTC. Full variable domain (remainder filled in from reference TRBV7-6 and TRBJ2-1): GAGVSQSPRYKVTKRGQDVALRCDPISGHVSLYWYRQALGQGPEFLTYFNYEAQQDKSGLPNDRFSAERPEGSISTLTIQRTEQRDSAMYRCVSRGGYEGNEQFFGPGTRLTVL.

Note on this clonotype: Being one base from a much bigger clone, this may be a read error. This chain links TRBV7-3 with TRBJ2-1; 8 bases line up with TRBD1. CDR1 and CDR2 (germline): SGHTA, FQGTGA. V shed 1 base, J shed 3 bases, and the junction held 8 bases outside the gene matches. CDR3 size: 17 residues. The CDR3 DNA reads TGTGCCAGCAGCTTAATCGGGGGACAGGACATCTACAATGAGCAGTTCTTC. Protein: CASSLIGGQDIYNEQFF.

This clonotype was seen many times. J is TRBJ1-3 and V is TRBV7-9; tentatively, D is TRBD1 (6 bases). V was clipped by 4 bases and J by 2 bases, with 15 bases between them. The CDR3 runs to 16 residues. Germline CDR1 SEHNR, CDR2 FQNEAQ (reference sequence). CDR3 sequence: CASSSSDRRPGNTIYF. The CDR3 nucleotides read TGTGCCAGCAGCTCATCCGACAGGAGACCTGGAAACACCATATATTTT.

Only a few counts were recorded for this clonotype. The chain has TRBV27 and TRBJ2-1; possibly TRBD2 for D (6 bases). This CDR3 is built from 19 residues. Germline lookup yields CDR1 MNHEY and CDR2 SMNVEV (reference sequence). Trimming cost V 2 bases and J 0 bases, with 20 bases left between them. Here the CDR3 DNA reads TGTGCCAGCAGTTTACCCACCACACGGGACGGGAGCTCCTACAATGAGCAGTTCTTC. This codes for CASSLPTTRDGSSYNEQFF.

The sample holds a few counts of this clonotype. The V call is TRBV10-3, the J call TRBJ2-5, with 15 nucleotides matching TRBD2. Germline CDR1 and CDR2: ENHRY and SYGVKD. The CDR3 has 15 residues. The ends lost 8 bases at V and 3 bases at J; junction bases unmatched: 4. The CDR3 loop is CAIGGLAGGEETQYF. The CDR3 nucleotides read TGTGCCATCGGTGGACTAGCGGGGGGGGAAGAGACCCAGTACTTC.

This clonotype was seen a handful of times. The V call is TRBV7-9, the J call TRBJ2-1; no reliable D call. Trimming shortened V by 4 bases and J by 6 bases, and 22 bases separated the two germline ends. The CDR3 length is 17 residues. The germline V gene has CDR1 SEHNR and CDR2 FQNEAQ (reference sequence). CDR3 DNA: TGTGCCAGCAGCTCACTCATTACCAAGCCCGGAATCAATGAGCAGTTCTTC. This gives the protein CASSSLITKPGINEQFF.

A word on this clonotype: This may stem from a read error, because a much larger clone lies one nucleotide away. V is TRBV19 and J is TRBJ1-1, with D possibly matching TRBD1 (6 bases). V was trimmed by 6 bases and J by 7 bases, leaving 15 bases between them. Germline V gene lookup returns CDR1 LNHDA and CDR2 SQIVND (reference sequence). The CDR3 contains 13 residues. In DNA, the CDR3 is TGTGCCAGTAGACCTACAGGGCAGAGTGAAGCTTTCTTT. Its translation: CASRPTGQSEAFF.

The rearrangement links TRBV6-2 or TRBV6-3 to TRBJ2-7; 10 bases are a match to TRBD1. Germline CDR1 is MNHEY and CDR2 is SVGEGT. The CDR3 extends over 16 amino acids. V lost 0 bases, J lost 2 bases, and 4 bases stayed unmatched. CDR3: CASSYSLTGGPYEQYV. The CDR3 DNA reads TGTGCCAGCAGTTACTCGCTGACAGGGGGCCCCTACGAGCAGTACGTC.

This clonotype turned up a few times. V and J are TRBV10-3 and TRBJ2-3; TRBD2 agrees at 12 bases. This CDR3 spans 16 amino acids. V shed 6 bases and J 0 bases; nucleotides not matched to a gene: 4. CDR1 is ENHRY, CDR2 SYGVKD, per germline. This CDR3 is CAIRGLAGPSTDTQYF. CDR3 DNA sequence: TGTGCCATCAGAGGACTAGCGGGACCTAGCACAGATACGCAGTATTTT.